Listed here are 12 T cell receptor beta chains from one sample, sequenced in a study of blood T cell repertoires in COVID-19. Assay: immunoSEQ multiplex PCR; the TCRdb copy retains only in-frame clones and omits some. The sample has around 250,000 clones, roughly 86% seen once. Sample: peripheral blood. The source is a woman aged 55-69 years who had recovered from COVID-19.

As to this clone: The junction departs from germline at one end; a sequencing error may be responsible. The rearrangement links TRBV11-3 to TRBJ1-5; D gene ambiguous. The germline gives CDR1 SGHNT, CDR2 YENEEA. The CDR3 is 10 residues long. The CDR3 coding sequence is TGTGTCAGCAGCTTAGCACATGGGCATTTT. Translation gives CVSSLAHGHF.

CDR3 loop: CASSVKLLFSPLHF. The CDR3 coding sequence is TGTGCCAGCAGTGTAAAGCTCCTTTTTTCACCCCTCCACTTT. V usage is TRBV27 and J usage is TRBJ1-6; the D is unclear. The germline gives CDR1 MNHEY, CDR2 SMNVEV (reference sequence). The CDR3 runs to 14 residues. The V gene lost 5 bases and the J gene lost 9 bases, with 14 bases spanning the gap.

The chain couples TRBV15 to TRBJ2-1; the D gene is possibly TRBD2 (5 bases). V lost 6 bases to trimming and J lost 0 bases, with 12 bases between them. This CDR3 is built from 15 residues. Germline CDR1 reads LNHNV; CDR2 reads YYDKDF (reference sequence). CDR3 residues: CATRGRAGSYNEQFF. The CDR3 DNA follows: TGTGCCACCAGAGGCCGCGCGGGCTCCTACAATGAGCAGTTCTTC.

This clone was found once. This sequence joins TRBV18 and TRBJ2-3, with 8 bases lining up with TRBD2. Germline V CDR1 and CDR2: KGHSH, LQKENI. Trimming removed 2 bases from V and 5 bases from J; junction bases left unmatched: 6. CDR3 length: 15 residues. Written as DNA, the CDR3 is TGTGCCAGCTCACCAGTTAGCGGGGAGGTAGATACGCAGTATTTT. Translating gives CASSPVSGEVDTQYF. The full variable domain, in which reference TRBV18 and TRBJ2-3 provide the parts outside the CDR3, is NAGVMQNPRHLVRRRGQEARLRCSPMKGHSHVYWYRQLPEEGLKFMVYLQKENIIDESGMPKERFSAEFPKEGPSILRIQQVVRGDSAAYFCASSPVSGEVDTQYFGPGTRLTVL.

This sequence joins TRBV5-1 and TRBJ2-1; 7 bases fit TRBD1. Germline values: CDR1 SGHRS, CDR2 YFSETQ. The V and J ends lost 9 bases and 4 bases, in that order; junction bases with no gene match: 10. There are 14 residues in the CDR3. CDR3 protein: CATRRGTEYNEQFF. The DNA for the CDR3 is TGCGCCACACGGAGAGGGACAGAATACAATGAGCAGTTCTTC.

The chain links TRBV6-1 to TRBJ2-5; 8 bases map to TRBD2. CDR3 length equals 18 residues. Trimming at V came to 3 bases and at J to 2 bases, leaving 14 bases not matched to a gene. Germline CDR1 reads MNHNS; CDR2 reads SASEGT. The CDR3: CASSDTASGFMRQETQYF. DNA of the CDR3: TGTGCCAGCAGTGACACAGCTAGCGGGTTTATGAGGCAAGAGACCCAGTACTTC.

The chain employs TRBV19 and TRBJ1-1, with unresolved D. This CDR3 is 13 amino acids long. The V end was cut by 4 bases, the J end by 6 bases, with 12 bases between. CDR1 LNHDA and CDR2 SQIVND come from the germline V gene (reference sequence). The CDR3 is CASSREPRAEAFF. CDR3 in DNA: TGTGCCAGTAGTAGGGAGCCCCGCGCTGAAGCTTTCTTT.

This clone appeared once. V usage is TRBV6-2 or TRBV6-3 and J usage is TRBJ2-4; the match to TRBD2 covers 13 bases. The germline CDR1 and CDR2 sequences are MNHEY and SVGEGT. The CDR3 length is 17 residues. Germline trimming cut 6 bases from V and 3 bases from J; bases unmatched to any gene: 8. The CDR3 nucleotides are TGTGCCAGCAGCTATCACAGACTAGCGGGGGGCAAAAACATTCAGTACTTC. This translates into CASSYHRLAGGKNIQYF.

The V and J genes are TRBV28 and TRBJ2-1, with 9 nucleotides matching TRBD2. V lost 6 bases to trimming and J lost 0 bases; unmatched junction nucleotides: 12. This CDR3 is built from 18 residues. The germline gives CDR1 MDHEN, CDR2 SYDVKM. CDR3 sequence (DNA): TGTGCCAGCAGACAAAGCGGGGGGCCCCTCCTCTCCTACAATGAGCAGTTCTTC. Its protein product is CASRQSGGPLLSYNEQFF. Full variable domain (outside the CDR3, taken from reference TRBV28 and TRBJ2-1): DVKVTQSSRYLVKRTGEKVFLECVQDMDHENMFWYRQDPGLGLRLIYFSYDVKMKEKGDIPEGYSVSREKKERFSLILESASTNQTSMYLCASRQSGGPLLSYNEQFFGPGTRLTVL.

This rearrangement joins TRBV7-8 to TRBJ2-1, with 7 bases fitting TRBD2. V trimming: 5 bases; J trimming: 4 bases; junction bases outside the gene matches: 8. Germline values: CDR1 SGHVS, CDR2 FQNEAQ. This CDR3 spans 15 amino acids. In nucleotides, the CDR3 is TGTGCCAGCAGCACCATGGCGGGGGAGTACAATGAGCAGTTCTTC. It is translated as CASSTMAGEYNEQFF. The full variable domain, completed using reference TRBV7-8 and TRBJ2-1, is GAGVSQSPRYKVAKRGQDVALRCDPISGHVSLFWYQQALGQGPEFLTYFQNEAQLDKSGLPSDRFFAERPEGSVSTLKIQRTQQEDSAVYLCASSTMAGEYNEQFFGPGTRLTVL.

This rearrangement joins TRBV5-8 to TRBJ1-5; TRBD1 aligns across 8 bases. This CDR3 spans 13 amino acids. The V segment lost 5 bases and the J segment 5 bases; nucleotides outside the gene matches: 3. Germline V gene data show CDR1 as SGHTS and CDR2 as YDEGEE. The CDR3 DNA follows: TGTGCCAGCAGAAACAGGGGGGATCAGCCCCAGCATTTT. It is translated as CASRNRGDQPQHF.

V and J are TRBV2 and TRBJ1-6; D remains unclear. CDR3 length: 12 residues. The V gene's germline CDR1 is SNHLY and CDR2 FYNNEI. The V end lost 7 bases, the J end lost 12 bases, and 13 bases lay between the germline ends. CDR3 sequence reads: CASNQEFLPLHF. The CDR3 DNA follows: TGTGCCAGCAATCAAGAGTTTTTACCCCTCCACTTT.